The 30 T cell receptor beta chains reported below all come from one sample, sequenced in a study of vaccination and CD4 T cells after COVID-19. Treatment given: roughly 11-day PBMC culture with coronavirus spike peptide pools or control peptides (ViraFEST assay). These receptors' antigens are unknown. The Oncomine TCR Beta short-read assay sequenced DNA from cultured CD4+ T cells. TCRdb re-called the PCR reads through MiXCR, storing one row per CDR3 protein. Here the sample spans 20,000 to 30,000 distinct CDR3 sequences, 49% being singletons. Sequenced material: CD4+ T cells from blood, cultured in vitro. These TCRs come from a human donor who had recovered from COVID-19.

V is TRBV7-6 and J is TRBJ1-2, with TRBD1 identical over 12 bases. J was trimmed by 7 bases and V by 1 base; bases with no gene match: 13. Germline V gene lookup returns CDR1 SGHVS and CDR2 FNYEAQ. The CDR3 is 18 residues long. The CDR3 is CASSLGAFGTGGRGGYTF. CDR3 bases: TGTGCCAGCAGCTTAGGTGCGTTTGGGACAGGGGGCCGCGGTGGCTACACCTTC.

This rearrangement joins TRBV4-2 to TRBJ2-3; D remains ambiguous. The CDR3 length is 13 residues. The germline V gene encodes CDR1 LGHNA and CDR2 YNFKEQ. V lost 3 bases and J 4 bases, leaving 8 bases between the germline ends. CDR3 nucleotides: TGTGCCAGCAGCCAGGCTTTTCCAGATACGCAGTATTTT. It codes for CASSQAFPDTQYF.

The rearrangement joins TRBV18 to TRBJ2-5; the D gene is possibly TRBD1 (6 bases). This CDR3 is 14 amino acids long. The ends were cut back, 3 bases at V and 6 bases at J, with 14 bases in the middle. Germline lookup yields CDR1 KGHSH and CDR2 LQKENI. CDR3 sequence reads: CASSPAQGQQTQYF. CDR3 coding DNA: TGTGCCAGCTCACCTGCACAGGGTCAACAGACCCAGTACTTC.

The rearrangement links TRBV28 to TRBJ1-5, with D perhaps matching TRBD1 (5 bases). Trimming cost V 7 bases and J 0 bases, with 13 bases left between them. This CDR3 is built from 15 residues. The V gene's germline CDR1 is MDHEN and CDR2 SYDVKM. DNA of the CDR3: TGTGCCAGCACCATCGGACATCGTAGCAATCAGCCCCAGCATTTT. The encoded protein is CASTIGHRSNQPQHF.

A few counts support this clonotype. CDR3 amino acids: CASSIDTAYGYTF. CDR3 sequence (DNA): TGTGCCAGCAGCATCGACACAGCCTATGGCTACACCTTC. The genes are TRBV6-1 and TRBJ1-2; D unclear. Trimming removed 6 bases at V and 4 bases at J, with 12 bases between. The CDR3 is 13 residues long. Germline-derived CDR1 and CDR2 are MNHNS and SASEGT.

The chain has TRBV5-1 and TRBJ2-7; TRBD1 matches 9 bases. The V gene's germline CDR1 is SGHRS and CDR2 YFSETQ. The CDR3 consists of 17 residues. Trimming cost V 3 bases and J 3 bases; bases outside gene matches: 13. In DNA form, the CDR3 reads TGCGCCAGCAGCTGGCGACGTCCCGCGGACAGGGGCTACGAGCAGTACTTC. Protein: CASSWRRPADRGYEQYF. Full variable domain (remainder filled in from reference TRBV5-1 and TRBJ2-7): KAGVTQTPRYLIKTRGQQVTLSCSPISGHRSVSWYQQTPGQGLQFLFEYFSETQRNKGNFPGRFSGRQFSNSRSEMNVSTLELGDSALYLCASSWRRPADRGYEQYFGPGTRLTVT.

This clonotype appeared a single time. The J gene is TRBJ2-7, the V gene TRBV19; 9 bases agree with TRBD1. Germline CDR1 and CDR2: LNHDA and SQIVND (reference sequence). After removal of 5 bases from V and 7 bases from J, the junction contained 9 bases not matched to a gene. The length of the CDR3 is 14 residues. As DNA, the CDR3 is TGTGCCAGTAGTTCGCCACAGGGGGCGCGTGAGCAGTACTTC. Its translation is CASSSPQGAREQYF.

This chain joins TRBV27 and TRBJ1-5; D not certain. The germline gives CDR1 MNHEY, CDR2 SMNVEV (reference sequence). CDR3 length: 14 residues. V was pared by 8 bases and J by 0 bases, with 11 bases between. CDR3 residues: CASGLTYSNQPQHF. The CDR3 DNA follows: TGTGCCAGCGGCCTTACCTATAGCAATCAGCCCCAGCATTTT.

This chain's CDR3 is CASRLAGEPNEQFF. The CDR3, as DNA: TGTGCCAGCAGACTAGCGGGAGAGCCCAATGAGCAGTTCTTC. The V call is TRBV6-2 or TRBV6-3, the J call TRBJ2-1; 11 bases line up with TRBD2. Germline lookup yields CDR1 MNHEY and CDR2 SVGEGT. The CDR3 sequence is 14 residues long. The V gene end was trimmed by 6 bases and the J gene end by 6 bases; junction bases not matched to a gene: 4.

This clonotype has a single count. CDR3 coding DNA: TGTGCCAGTAGTATGAGCAATCAGCCCCAGCATTTT. Translating gives CASSMSNQPQHF. The chain has TRBV19 and TRBJ1-5; no clear D gene. V lost 3 bases and J 1 base, leaving 1 base between the germline ends. The CDR3 length is 12 residues. Germline V gene lookup returns CDR1 LNHDA and CDR2 SQIVND (reference sequence).

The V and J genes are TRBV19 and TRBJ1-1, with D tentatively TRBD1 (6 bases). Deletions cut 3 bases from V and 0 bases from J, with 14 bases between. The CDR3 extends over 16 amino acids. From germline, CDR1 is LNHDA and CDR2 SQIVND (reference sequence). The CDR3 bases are TGTGCCAGTAGTATTAGGGGGGGCCAGATGAACACTGAAGCTTTCTTT. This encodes CASSIRGGQMNTEAFF.

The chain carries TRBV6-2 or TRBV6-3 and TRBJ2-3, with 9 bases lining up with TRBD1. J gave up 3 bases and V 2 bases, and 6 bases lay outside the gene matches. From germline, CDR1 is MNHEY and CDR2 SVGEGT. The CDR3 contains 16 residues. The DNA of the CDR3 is TGTGCCAGCAGTTACCTTGTGACAGGGGGAACAGATACGCAGTATTTT. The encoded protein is CASSYLVTGGTDTQYF.

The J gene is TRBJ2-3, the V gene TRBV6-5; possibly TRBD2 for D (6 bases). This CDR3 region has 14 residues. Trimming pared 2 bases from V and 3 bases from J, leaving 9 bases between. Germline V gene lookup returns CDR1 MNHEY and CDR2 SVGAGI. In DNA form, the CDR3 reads TGTGCCAGCAGTTACGTCGGGGGAACAGATACGCAGTATTTT. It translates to CASSYVGGTDTQYF.

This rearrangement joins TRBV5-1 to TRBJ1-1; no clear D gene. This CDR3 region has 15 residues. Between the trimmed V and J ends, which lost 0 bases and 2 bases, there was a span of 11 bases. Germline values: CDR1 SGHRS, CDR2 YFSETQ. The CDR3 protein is CASSLGGRANTEAFF. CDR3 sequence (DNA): TGCGCCAGCAGCTTGGGCGGCAGAGCTAACACTGAAGCTTTCTTT.

The CDR3 DNA reads as TGTGCCAGCACCGAGGACAGGGTTAGGAAAGAGACCCAGTACTTC. It codes for CASTEDRVRKETQYF. V gene TRBV7-9 combines with J gene TRBJ2-5; 8 nucleotides align to TRBD1. Germline V gene data show CDR1 as SEHNR and CDR2 as FQNEAQ (reference sequence). Trimming removed 7 bases from V and 3 bases from J; junction bases left unmatched: 10. This CDR3 region has 15 residues.

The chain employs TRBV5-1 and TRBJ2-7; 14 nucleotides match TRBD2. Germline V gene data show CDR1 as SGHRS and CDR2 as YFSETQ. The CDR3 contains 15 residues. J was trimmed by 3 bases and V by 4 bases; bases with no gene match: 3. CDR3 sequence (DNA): TGCGCCAGCAGCCGGGGACTAGCGGGGGACTACGAGCAGTACTTC. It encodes CASSRGLAGDYEQYF.

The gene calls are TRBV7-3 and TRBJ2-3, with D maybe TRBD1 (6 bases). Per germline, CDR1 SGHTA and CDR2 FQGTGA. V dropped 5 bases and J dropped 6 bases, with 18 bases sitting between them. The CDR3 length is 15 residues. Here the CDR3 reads CASSPSLAGADTQYF. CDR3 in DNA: TGTGCCAGCAGCCCTTCCCTGGCAGGGGCGGATACGCAGTATTTT.

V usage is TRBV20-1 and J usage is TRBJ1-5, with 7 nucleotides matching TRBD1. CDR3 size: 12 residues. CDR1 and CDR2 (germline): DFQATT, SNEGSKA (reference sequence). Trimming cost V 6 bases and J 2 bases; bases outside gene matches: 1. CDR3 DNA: TGCAGTGCAGGGGGCGGCAATCAGCCCCAGCATTTT. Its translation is CSAGGGNQPQHF.

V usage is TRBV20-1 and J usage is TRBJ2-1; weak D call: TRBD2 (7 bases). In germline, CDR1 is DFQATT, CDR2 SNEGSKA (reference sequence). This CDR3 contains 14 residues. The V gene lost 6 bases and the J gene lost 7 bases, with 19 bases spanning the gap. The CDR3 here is CSAPVGGPGNEQFF. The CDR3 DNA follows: TGCAGTGCGCCAGTGGGGGGGCCGGGGAATGAGCAGTTCTTC.

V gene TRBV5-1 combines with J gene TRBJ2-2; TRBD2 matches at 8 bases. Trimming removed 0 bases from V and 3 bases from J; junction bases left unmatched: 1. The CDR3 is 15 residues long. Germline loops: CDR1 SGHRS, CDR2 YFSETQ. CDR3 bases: TGCGCCAGCAGCTTGGGCGGGGGGCACACCGGGGAGCTGTTTTTT. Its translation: CASSLGGGHTGELFF.

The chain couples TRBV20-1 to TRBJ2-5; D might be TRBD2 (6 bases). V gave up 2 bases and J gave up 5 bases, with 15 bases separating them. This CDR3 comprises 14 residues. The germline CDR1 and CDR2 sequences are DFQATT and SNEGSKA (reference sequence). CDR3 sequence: CSARFSGFTETQYF. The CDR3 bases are TGCAGTGCTAGATTTAGCGGATTTACGGAGACCCAGTACTTC.

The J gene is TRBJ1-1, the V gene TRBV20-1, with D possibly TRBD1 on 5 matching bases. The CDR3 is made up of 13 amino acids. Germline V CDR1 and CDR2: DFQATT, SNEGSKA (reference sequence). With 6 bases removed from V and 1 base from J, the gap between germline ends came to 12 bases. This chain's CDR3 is CSASPGPNTEAFF. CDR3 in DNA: TGCAGTGCAAGCCCAGGGCCGAACACTGAAGCTTTCTTT.

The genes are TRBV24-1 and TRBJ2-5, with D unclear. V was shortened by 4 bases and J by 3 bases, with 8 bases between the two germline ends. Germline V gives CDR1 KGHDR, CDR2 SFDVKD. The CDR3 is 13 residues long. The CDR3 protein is CATSDSPKETQYF. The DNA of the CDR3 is TGTGCCACCAGTGACTCGCCCAAAGAGACCCAGTACTTC.

The CDR3, as DNA: TGTGCCAGCAGCCCAACTAGCGGGAGGAGCACAGATACGCAGTATTTT. It translates to CASSPTSGRSTDTQYF. The chain employs TRBV7-2 and TRBJ2-3; 12 bases map to TRBD2. The V segment lost 5 bases and the J segment 0 bases; nucleotides outside the gene matches: 3. The CDR3 has 16 amino acids. Per germline, CDR1 SGHTA and CDR2 FQGNSA.

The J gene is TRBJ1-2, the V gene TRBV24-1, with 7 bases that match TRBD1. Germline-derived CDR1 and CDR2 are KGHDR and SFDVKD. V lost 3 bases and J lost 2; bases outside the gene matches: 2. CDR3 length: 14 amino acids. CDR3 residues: CATSDATGNYGYTF. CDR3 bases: TGTGCCACCAGTGATGCGACAGGGAACTATGGCTACACCTTC.

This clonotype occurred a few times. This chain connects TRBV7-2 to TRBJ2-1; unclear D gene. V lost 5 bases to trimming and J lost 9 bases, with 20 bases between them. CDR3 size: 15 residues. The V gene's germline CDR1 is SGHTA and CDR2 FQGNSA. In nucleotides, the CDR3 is TGTGCCAGCAGCCCAAGGACGGCCGGAGATAGTGAGCAGTTCTTC. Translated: CASSPRTAGDSEQFF.

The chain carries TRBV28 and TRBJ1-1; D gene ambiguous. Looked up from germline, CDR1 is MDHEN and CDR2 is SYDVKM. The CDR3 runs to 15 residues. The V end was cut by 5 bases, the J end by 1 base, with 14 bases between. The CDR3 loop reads CASSSTGSGNTEAFF. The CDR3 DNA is TGTGCCAGCAGTAGTACGGGGTCGGGGAACACTGAAGCTTTCTTT. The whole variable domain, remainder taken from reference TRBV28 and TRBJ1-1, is DVKVTQSSRYLVKRTGEKVFLECVQDMDHENMFWYRQDPGLGLRLIYFSYDVKMKEKGDIPEGYSVSREKKERFSLILESASTNQTSMYLCASSSTGSGNTEAFFGQGTRLTVV.

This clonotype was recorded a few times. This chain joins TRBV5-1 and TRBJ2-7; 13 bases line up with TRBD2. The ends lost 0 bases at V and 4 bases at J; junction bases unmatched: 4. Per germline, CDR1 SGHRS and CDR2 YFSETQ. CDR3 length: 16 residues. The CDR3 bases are TGCGCCAGCAGCTTGGGGGGGACTAGCGGGGCGTACGAGCAGTACTTC. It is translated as CASSLGGTSGAYEQYF.

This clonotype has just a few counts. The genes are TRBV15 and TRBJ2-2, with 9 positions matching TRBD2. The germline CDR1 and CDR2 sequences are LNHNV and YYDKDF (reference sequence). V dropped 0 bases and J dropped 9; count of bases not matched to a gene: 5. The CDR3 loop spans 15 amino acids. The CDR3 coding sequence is TGTGCCACCAGCAGAGATCGACTAGCGGTTAGGGAGCTGTTTTTT. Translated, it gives CATSRDRLAVRELFF. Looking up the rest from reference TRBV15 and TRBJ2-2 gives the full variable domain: DAMVIQNPRYQVTQFGKPVTLSCSQTLNHNVMYWYQQKSSQAPKLLFHYYDKDFNNEADTPDNFQSRRPNTSFCFLDIRSPGLGDTAMYLCATSRDRLAVRELFFGEGSRLTVL.

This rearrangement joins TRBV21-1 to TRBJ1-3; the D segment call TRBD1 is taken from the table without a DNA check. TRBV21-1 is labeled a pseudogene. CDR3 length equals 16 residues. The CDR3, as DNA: TGTGCCAGCAGCAAAGCGAGGAGGGATGGGGGCAACACCATATATTTT. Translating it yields CASSKARRDGGNTIYF.